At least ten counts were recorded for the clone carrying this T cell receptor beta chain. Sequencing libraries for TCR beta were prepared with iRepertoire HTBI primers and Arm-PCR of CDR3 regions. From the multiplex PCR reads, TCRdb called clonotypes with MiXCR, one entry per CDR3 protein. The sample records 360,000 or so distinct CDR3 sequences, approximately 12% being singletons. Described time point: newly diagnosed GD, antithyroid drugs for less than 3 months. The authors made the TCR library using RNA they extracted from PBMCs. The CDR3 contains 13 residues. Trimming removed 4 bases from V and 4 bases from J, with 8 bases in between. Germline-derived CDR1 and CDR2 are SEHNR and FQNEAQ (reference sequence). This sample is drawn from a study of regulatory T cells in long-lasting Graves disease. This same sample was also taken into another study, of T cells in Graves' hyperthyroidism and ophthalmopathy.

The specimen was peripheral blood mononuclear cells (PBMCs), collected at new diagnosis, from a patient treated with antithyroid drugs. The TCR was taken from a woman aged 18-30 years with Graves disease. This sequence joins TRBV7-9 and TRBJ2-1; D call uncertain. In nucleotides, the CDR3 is TGTGCCAGCAGCTCCCTCACGTACAATGAGCAGTTCTTC. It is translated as CASSSLTYNEQFF.